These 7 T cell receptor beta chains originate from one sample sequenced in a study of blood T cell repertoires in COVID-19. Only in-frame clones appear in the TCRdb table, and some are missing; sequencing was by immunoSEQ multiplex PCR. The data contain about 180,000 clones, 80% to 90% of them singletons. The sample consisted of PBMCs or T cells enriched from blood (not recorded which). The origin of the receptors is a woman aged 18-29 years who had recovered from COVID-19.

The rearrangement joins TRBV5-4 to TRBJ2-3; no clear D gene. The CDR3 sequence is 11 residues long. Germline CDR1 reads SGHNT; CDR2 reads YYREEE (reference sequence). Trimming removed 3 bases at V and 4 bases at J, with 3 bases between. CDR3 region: CASSSADTQYF. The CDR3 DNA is TGTGCCAGCAGCTCGGCAGATACGCAGTATTTT.

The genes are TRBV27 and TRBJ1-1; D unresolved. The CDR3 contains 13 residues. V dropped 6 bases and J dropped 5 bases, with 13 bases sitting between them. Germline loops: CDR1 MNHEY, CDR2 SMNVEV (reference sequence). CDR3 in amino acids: CASRVFGRTEAFF. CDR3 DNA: TGTGCCAGCAGGGTCTTCGGCAGGACTGAAGCTTTCTTT.

CDR3 nucleotide sequence: TGTGCCAGCAGACAACAGGTAGACACCGGGGAGCTGTTTTTT. This codes for CASRQQVDTGELFF. The chain carries TRBV28 and TRBJ2-2; D is possibly TRBD1 (5 bases). This CDR3 is built from 14 residues. The germline CDR1 and CDR2 sequences are MDHEN and SYDVKM. Trimming removed 6 bases at V and 3 bases at J, with 11 bases between.

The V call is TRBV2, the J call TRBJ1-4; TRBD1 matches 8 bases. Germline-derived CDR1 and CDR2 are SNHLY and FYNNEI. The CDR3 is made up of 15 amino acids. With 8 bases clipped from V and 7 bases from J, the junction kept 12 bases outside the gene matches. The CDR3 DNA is TGTGCCAGCCTAGGGCAGGGGGCGCATGGTGAAAAACTGTTTTTT. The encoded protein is CASLGQGAHGEKLFF.

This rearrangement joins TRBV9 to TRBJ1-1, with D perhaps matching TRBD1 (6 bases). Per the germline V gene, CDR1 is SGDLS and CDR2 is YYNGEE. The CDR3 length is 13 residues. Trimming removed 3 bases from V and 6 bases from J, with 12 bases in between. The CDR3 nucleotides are TGTGCCAGCAGCGCCCCACAGGGCTCTGAAGCTTTCTTT. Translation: CASSAPQGSEAFF.

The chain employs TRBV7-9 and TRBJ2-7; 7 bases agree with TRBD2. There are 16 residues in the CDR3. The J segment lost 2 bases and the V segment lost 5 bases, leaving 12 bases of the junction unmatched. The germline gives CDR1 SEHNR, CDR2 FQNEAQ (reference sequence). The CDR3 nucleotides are TGTGCCAGCAGCCCCCCGGGGAGGGAGGTGCCCTACGAGCAGTACTTC. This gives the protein CASSPPGREVPYEQYF.

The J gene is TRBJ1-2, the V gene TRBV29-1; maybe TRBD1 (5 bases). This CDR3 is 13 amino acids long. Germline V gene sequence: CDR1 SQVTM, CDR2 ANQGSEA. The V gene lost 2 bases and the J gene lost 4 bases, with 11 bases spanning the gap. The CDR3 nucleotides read TGCAGCGTTGAAACCTGGGACTTCTATGGCTACACCTTC. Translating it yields CSVETWDFYGYTF. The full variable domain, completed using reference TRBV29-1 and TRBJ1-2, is SAVISQKPSRDICQRGTSLTIQCQVDSQVTMMFWYRQQPGQSLTLIATANQGSEATYESGFVIDKFPISRPNLTFSTLTVSNMSPEDSSIYLCSVETWDFYGYTFGSGTRLTVV.